A selection of T cell receptor beta chains follows, all from one sample in a study of blood T cell repertoires in COVID-19. Measured with immunoSEQ multiplex PCR; TCRdb has only the in-frame clones, and not every one. The table includes about 370,000 clones, over 75% detected once. The sequencing sample was made of PBMCs or T cells enriched from blood (not recorded which). Receptors were obtained from a man younger than 35 who had recovered from COVID-19. CDR3s include the opening cysteine and the closing phenylalanine or tryptophan. The D gene is left open where the match is weak. Not every row has a clone size; where given, it reads once, few, many or a size class.

CDR3 protein | CDR3 DNA | J gene | clone size | V gene | D gene
CASSLAGTGGGYTF | TGTGCCAGCAGCTTAGCGGGGACAGGGGGTGGCTACACCTTC | TRBJ1-2 | - | TRBV11-2 | TRBD1
CASPRGGPGNSPLHF | TGCGCCAGCCCGAGGGGAGGACCAGGGAATTCACCCCTCCACTTT | TRBJ1-6 | - | TRBV10-1 | -
CASSFLAGPAYEQYF | TGTGCCAGCAGCTTTCTAGCGGGCCCCGCCTACGAGCAGTACTTC | TRBJ2-7 | - | TRBV7-2 | TRBD2
CASRPGQGLQPQHF | TGTGCCAGTAGACCAGGGCAGGGGCTTCAGCCCCAGCATTTT | TRBJ1-5 | - | TRBV19 | -
CAWSVGQGNSPLHF | TGTGCCTGGAGTGTCGGACAGGGAAATTCACCCCTCCACTTT | TRBJ1-6 | - | TRBV30 | TRBD1
CASRMGTGPLDTEAFF | TGTGCCAGTAGGATGGGTACAGGCCCTTTGGATACTGAAGCTTTCTTT | TRBJ1-1 | - | TRBV19 | -
CASSQSPLHF | TGTGCCAGCAGCCAATCTCCCCTCCACTTT | TRBJ1-6 | - | TRBV3-1/TRBV3-2 | -
CSVEDRERTSTDTQYF | TGCAGCGTTGAAGATCGAGAGCGGACTAGCACAGATACGCAGTATTTT | TRBJ2-3 | - | TRBV29-1 | -
CASSLTGQGQFF | TGTGCCAGCAGCTTAACGGGACAGGGGCAATTCTTC | TRBJ2-1 | - | TRBV7-3 | TRBD1
CASSLRRASGNTIYF | TGTGCCAGCAGCCTCCGGCGGGCCTCTGGAAACACCATATATTTT | TRBJ1-3 | - | TRBV7-8 | -
CASSLATLRAGEQYF | TGTGCCAGCAGTTTAGCTACCCTCAGGGCTGGCGAGCAGTACTTC | TRBJ2-7 | - | TRBV28 | -
CAWSPSGRFEQFF | TGTGCCTGGAGTCCTAGCGGGAGGTTTGAGCAGTTCTTC | TRBJ2-1 | - | TRBV30 | TRBD2
CASSPLGTPNGEQYF | TGTGCCAGCAGCCCCCTCGGGACTCCTAACGGGGAGCAGTACTTC | TRBJ2-7 | - | TRBV7-9 | -
CASSLRAQGVPRYGYTF | TGTGCCAGCAGCTTACGGGCACAGGGGGTTCCTCGGTATGGCTACACCTTC | TRBJ1-2 | - | TRBV7-2 | TRBD1
CASSWVGGDTEAFF | TGTGCCAGCAGTTGGGTGGGGGGTGACACTGAAGCTTTCTTT | TRBJ1-1 | - | TRBV27 | -
CASSQDWSSGGLFSTDTQYF | TGTGCCAGCAGCCAAGATTGGAGTAGCGGGGGATTATTCAGCACAGATACGCAGTATTTT | TRBJ2-3 | - | TRBV3-1/TRBV3-2 | TRBD2
CASRDRGEGQYGYTF | TGTGCCAGCCGGGACAGGGGAGAGGGGCAATATGGCTACACCTTC | TRBJ1-2 | once | TRBV19 | TRBD1
CASSSRNSGQIIYEQYF | TGTGCCAGCAGTTCCCGAAATTCGGGACAGATAATCTACGAGCAGTACTTC | TRBJ2-7 | - | TRBV27 | TRBD1
CASSPRLEGQKPYEQYF | TGCGCCAGCAGCCCCCGCCTGGAGGGACAGAAACCTTACGAGCAGTACTTC | TRBJ2-7 | - | TRBV5-1 | -
CASSTGVNTEAFF | TGCGCCAGCAGTACAGGGGTGAACACTGAAGCTTTCTTT | TRBJ1-1 | - | TRBV5-1 | TRBD1
CASSRSPGLQETQYF | TGTGCCAGTAGTAGATCACCGGGACTCCAAGAGACCCAGTACTTC | TRBJ2-5 | - | TRBV19 | -
CASSQLAGTDTQYF | TGTGCCAGCAGTCAACTAGCCGGCACAGATACGCAGTATTTT | TRBJ2-3 | - | TRBV3-1/TRBV3-2 | -
CASSAAVGLDLADSYNEQFF | TGCGCCAGCAGCGCCGCGGTGGGACTAGACCTAGCTGACTCCTACAATGAGCAGTTCTTC | TRBJ2-1 | once | TRBV5-1 | TRBD2
CASSFREGRTGELFF | TGCGCCAGCAGCTTCCGGGAGGGTAGGACCGGGGAGCTGTTTTTT | TRBJ2-2 | few | TRBV5-1 | TRBD2
CASSYGWTGERAEAFF | TGTGCCAGCAGTTACGGATGGACAGGGGAAAGGGCTGAAGCTTTCTTT | TRBJ1-1 | - | TRBV6-2/TRBV6-3 | TRBD1
CASSQEGAPGQAPQETQYF | TGTGCCAGCAGCCAAGAAGGAGCTCCGGGACAGGCCCCCCAAGAGACCCAGTACTTC | TRBJ2-5 | - | TRBV3-1/TRBV3-2 | TRBD1
CATSDSTGGRYEQYF | TGTGCCACCAGTGACTCAACAGGGGGCAGGTACGAGCAGTACTTC | TRBJ2-7 | - | TRBV24-1 | TRBD1
CASSSRGHPSYEQYF | TGTGCCAGCAGTTCCCGGGGACACCCCTCCTACGAGCAGTACTTC | TRBJ2-7 | - | TRBV28 | -
CASSYSGQNSPLHF | TGTGCCAGCAGTTACTCGGGACAGAATTCACCCCTCCACTTT | TRBJ1-6 | - | TRBV6-5 | TRBD1
CASSYYLVRRRDNSPLHF | TGTGCCAGCAGCTATTACTTGGTCCGGAGGAGGGATAATTCACCCCTCCACTTT | TRBJ1-6 | - | TRBV28 | -
CATSDCLSSVQGEAFF | TGTGCCACCAGTGATTGCCTCTCCTCAGTTCAGGGGGAGGCTTTCTTT | TRBJ1-1 | - | TRBV24-1 | TRBD1
CSASYLAEQFF | TGCAGTGCTAGCTATCTAGCGGAGCAGTTCTTC | TRBJ2-1 | - | TRBV20-1 | -
CASSLLPVADYEQYF | TGTGCCAGCAGTCTATTACCGGTAGCCGACTACGAGCAGTACTTC | TRBJ2-7 | many | TRBV6-5 | -
CSGRTGGDEQYF | TGCAGCGGACGGACAGGGGGGGACGAGCAGTACTTC | TRBJ2-7 | - | TRBV29-1 | TRBD1
CASSLTGGSGANVLTF | TGTGCCAGCAGCCTGACAGGGGGCTCTGGGGCCAACGTCCTGACTTTC | TRBJ2-6 | - | TRBV9 | TRBD1
CASSLNRQGKPGELFF | TGTGCCAGCAGTTTAAACAGACAGGGGAAACCCGGGGAGCTGTTTTTT | TRBJ2-2 | - | TRBV27 | TRBD1
CASTTFQNTEAFF | TGTGCCAGCACTACCTTCCAGAACACTGAAGCTTTCTTT | TRBJ1-1 | - | TRBV6-5 | -
CASLVNTEAFF | TGCGCCAGCCTAGTGAACACTGAAGCTTTCTTT | TRBJ1-1 | - | TRBV5-1 | -
CASRGQSYEQYF | TGTGCCTCGAGGGGGCAATCCTACGAGCAGTACTTC | TRBJ2-7 | - | TRBV3-1/TRBV3-2 | TRBD1
CASSIKQGTNTGELFF | TGTGCCAGTAGTATCAAACAGGGCACGAACACCGGGGAGCTGTTTTTT | TRBJ2-2 | - | TRBV19 | -
CASSEGQVRQPQHF | TGTGCCAGCAGTGAGGGGCAGGTGCGTCAGCCCCAGCATTTT | TRBJ1-5 | - | TRBV2 | -
CAWSGGGKNTEAFF | TGTGCCTGGAGTGGGGGAGGGAAGAACACTGAAGCTTTCTTT | TRBJ1-1 | few | TRBV30 | -
CASSYRGENSPLHF | TGTGCCAGCAGTTACAGGGGGGAGAATTCACCCCTCCACTTT | TRBJ1-6 | - | TRBV5-6 | TRBD1
CASRSYNEQFF | TGTGCCAGCAGGTCTTACAATGAGCAGTTCTTC | TRBJ2-1 | - | TRBV11-2 | -
CASSLSLQGWTEAFF | TGTGCCAGCAGCTTAAGTTTGCAGGGGTGGACTGAAGCTTTCTTT | TRBJ1-1 | - | TRBV11-2 | -
CASSGDSGRTTDTQYF | TGCGCCAGCAGCGGGGATAGCGGGCGGACCACAGATACGCAGTATTTT | TRBJ2-3 | - | TRBV5-1 | TRBD2
CASSFRTGEETQYF | TGCGCCAGCAGCTTTCGGACAGGGGAAGAGACCCAGTACTTC | TRBJ2-5 | few | TRBV5-1 | TRBD1
CASSQELTGHNSPLHF | TGCGCCAGCAGCCAAGAACTGACAGGCCATAATTCACCCCTCCACTTT | TRBJ1-6 | few | TRBV4-3 | -
CASSQDGAGLRTEAFF | TGTGCCAGCAGCCAAGATGGCGCAGGGCTTCGGACTGAAGCTTTCTTT | TRBJ1-1 | once | TRBV4-2 | -
CASSFRGNTEAFF | TGTGCCAGCAGCTTCCGGGGGAACACTGAAGCTTTCTTT | TRBJ1-1 | - | TRBV7-9 | -
CATSDPGQGFGGYTF | TGTGCCACCAGTGATCCGGGACAGGGGTTTGGTGGCTACACCTTC | TRBJ1-2 | - | TRBV24-1 | TRBD1
CASSLSSLRSPLHF | TGTGCCAGCAGTTTGTCCAGCCTCAGGTCACCCCTCCACTTT | TRBJ1-6 | - | TRBV28 | -